These 12 T cell receptor beta chains were sequenced from one sample in a study of beta chain features in type 1 diabetes. Of the isolated RNA, all was reverse transcribed, and so the sequenced material was expressed TCRB transcripts. The data were produced by immunoSEQ multiplex PCR, yet TCRdb's version contains in-frame clones alone and is incomplete. The table has about 260,000 clones, around 65% seen once. Sequences were obtained from naive CD4+ T cells from blood. These receptors all stem from a young man in good health.

The genes are TRBV2 and TRBJ2-1; 12 bases align to TRBD2. The V and J ends lost 1 base and 0 bases, in that order; junction bases with no gene match: 10. Germline values: CDR1 SNHLY, CDR2 FYNNEI. The CDR3 consists of 20 residues. CDR3 nucleotide sequence: TGTGCCAGCAGTGAAGTTTTTCTAGGGACTAGCGGGCGCTCCTACAATGAGCAGTTCTTC. Protein product: CASSEVFLGTSGRSYNEQFF.

This clone was observed once. Distinct nucleotide sequences in the sample also encode this CDR3. The chain is built from TRBV28 and TRBJ2-5; D remains ambiguous. Germline V gene data show CDR1 as MDHEN and CDR2 as SYDVKM. V lost 5 bases, J lost 5 bases, and 9 bases lay in between. This CDR3 spans 12 amino acids. The CDR3 is CASSLVGETQYF. The CDR3 region has the DNA TGTGCCAGCAGTCTAGTCGGGGAGACCCAGTACTTC.

The chain joins TRBV29-1 to TRBJ2-1, with 11 bases fitting TRBD2. CDR3 size: 19 residues. The germline CDR1 and CDR2 sequences are SQVTM and ANQGSEA. Trimming removed 3 bases from V and 0 bases from J; junction bases left unmatched: 13. The CDR3 DNA follows: TGCAGCGTTGAGCGCTGGGCTAGCGGGAGGCAGAGCTCCTACAATGAGCAGTTCTTC. It codes for CSVERWASGRQSSYNEQFF.

The chain combines TRBV15 with TRBJ2-3, with no clear D. V lost 3 bases, J lost 6 bases, and 16 bases lay in between. Looked up from germline, CDR1 is LNHNV and CDR2 is YYDKDF (reference sequence). CDR3 size: 15 residues. The CDR3 loop is CATSSRLAGIDTQYF. For the CDR3, the DNA is TGTGCCACCAGCAGCCGACTCGCTGGGATCGATACGCAGTATTTT.

J is TRBJ2-5 and V is TRBV28, with TRBD2 matching 8 bases. The CDR3 length is 16 residues. J was trimmed by 5 bases and V by 5 bases; bases with no gene match: 13. CDR1 is MDHEN and CDR2 is SYDVKM in the germline V gene. CDR3 sequence reads: CASSPGAAGGSETQYF. CDR3 nucleotide sequence: TGTGCCAGCAGTCCCGGGGCTGCGGGAGGATCTGAGACCCAGTACTTC.

This chain uses TRBV16 with TRBJ2-7, with 8 nucleotides matching TRBD1. CDR3 length: 14 residues. Trimming took 5 bases from V and 3 from J; bases not matched to a gene: 6. Germline values: CDR1 KGHSY, CDR2 FQNENV. The CDR3 sequence: CASSLGDRGYEQYF. The CDR3 nucleotides are TGTGCCAGCAGCTTGGGAGACAGGGGCTACGAGCAGTACTTC.

The chain has TRBV19 and TRBJ2-3; 8 bases agree with TRBD1. The CDR3 spans 14 residues. The germline V gene has CDR1 LNHDA and CDR2 SQIVND (reference sequence). Trimming removed 4 bases from V and 0 bases from J; junction bases left unmatched: 0. CDR3 in amino acids: CASSNRGSTDTQYF. The CDR3 DNA reads TGTGCCAGTAGTAACAGGGGGAGCACAGATACGCAGTATTTT.

This chain joins TRBV9 and TRBJ2-1, with TRBD2 matching 14 bases. V shed 0 bases and J 1 base; nucleotides not matched to a gene: 3. CDR1 is SGDLS and CDR2 is YYNGEE in the germline V gene. The CDR3 consists of 18 residues. DNA of the CDR3: TGTGCCAGCAGCGTAGCGGGACTAGCGGGGGCGTCCTACAATGAGCAGTTCTTC. This encodes CASSVAGLAGASYNEQFF.

The rearrangement links TRBV28 to TRBJ2-5; 10 positions agree with TRBD1. Per germline, CDR1 MDHEN and CDR2 SYDVKM. The J segment lost 4 bases and the V segment lost 3 bases, leaving 2 bases of the junction unmatched. This CDR3 has 14 residues. CDR3 nucleotides: TGTGCCAGCAGTTTGACAGGGGGCGGAGAGACCCAGTACTTC. This sequence encodes CASSLTGGGETQYF.

This clone was counted between two and nine times. The CDR3 DNA reads TGTGCCTGGACTAGCGGGAGTAATGAGCAGTTCTTC. This codes for CAWTSGSNEQFF. The V call is TRBV30, the J call TRBJ2-1; 10 bases line up with TRBD2. CDR1 and CDR2 (germline): GTSNPN, SVGIG (reference sequence). Unmatched junction bases numbered 1, after V lost 4 bases and J lost 7 bases. CDR3 length equals 12 residues.

J is TRBJ1-5 and V is TRBV7-2; D is uncertain. The V gene lost 1 base and the J gene lost 0 bases, with 7 bases spanning the gap. The CDR3 sequence is 15 residues long. CDR1 and CDR2 from the germline V gene are SGHTA and FQGNSA. CDR3 sequence (DNA): TGTGCCAGCAGCTTAGAGCCAGATAGCAATCAGCCCCAGCATTTT. Translation: CASSLEPDSNQPQHF.

This clone appeared once. Other DNA sequences in this specimen translate into the identical CDR3. The chain couples TRBV9 to TRBJ2-6; D is undetermined. Germline V gene data show CDR1 as SGDLS and CDR2 as YYNGEE. V shed 3 bases and J shed 0 bases, with 4 bases lying between them. CDR3 length: 14 residues. CDR3 loop: CASSALSGANVLTF. Written as DNA, the CDR3 is TGTGCCAGCAGCGCCCTCTCTGGGGCCAACGTCCTGACTTTC.